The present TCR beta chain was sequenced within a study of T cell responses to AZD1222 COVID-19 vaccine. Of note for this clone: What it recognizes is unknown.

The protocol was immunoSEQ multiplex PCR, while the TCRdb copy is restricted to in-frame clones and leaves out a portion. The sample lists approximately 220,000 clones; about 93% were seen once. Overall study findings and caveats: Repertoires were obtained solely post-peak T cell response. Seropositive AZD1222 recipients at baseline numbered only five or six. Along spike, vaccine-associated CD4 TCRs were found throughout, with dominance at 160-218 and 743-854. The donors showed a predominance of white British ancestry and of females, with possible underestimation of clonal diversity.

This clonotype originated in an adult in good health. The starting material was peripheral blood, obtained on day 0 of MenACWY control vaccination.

CDR3 sequence: CASSEGPGAQGEQFF. In DNA, the CDR3 is TGTGCCAGTAGTGAGGGACCAGGGGCCCAAGGCGAGCAGTTCTTC. V usage is TRBV19 and J usage is TRBJ2-1; D is perhaps TRBD1 (6 bases). Trimming removed 5 bases at V and 10 bases at J, with 21 bases between. The germline V gene has CDR1 LNHDA and CDR2 SQIVND (reference sequence). The CDR3 has 15 residues.